Described below is a single TCR beta chain sequence and its context. Treatment reported: around 19 received Ad26.COV2.S at low or high dose, single or two shots; a few received placebo; per-sample allocation not given. At day 63 after the first vaccine or placebo injection, samples were drawn. Expression of Wuhan-strain SARS-CoV-2 spike came from the Ad26 vector that formed the vaccine. Here immunoSEQ multiplex PCR was the method, and the copy in TCRdb shows in-frame clones only, minus some. Altogether under 300,000 clones are present, 70% to 90% being singletons, with the ten largest covering less than 3%. This entry comes from a study of Ad26.COV2.S vaccination and SARS-CoV-2 variants. About the research overall: Donor allocation was to the COV1001 Ad26.COV2.S trial arm.

Trimming cost V 0 bases and J 8 bases; bases outside gene matches: 7. Germline-derived CDR1 and CDR2 are LGHNT and FRNRAP. The CDR3 covers 15 residues. The rearrangement uses TRBV12-5 and TRBJ1-2; 9 nucleotides agree with TRBD1. Sequences were derived from peripheral blood, sampled in a trial of Ad26.COV2.S vaccine versus placebo. The source is a person between 18 and 60 years old who received the Ad26.COV2.S COVID-19 vaccine or a placebo. The CDR3 is CASGLVLGQGGGYTF. The CDR3 DNA follows: TGTGCTAGTGGTTTGGTACTGGGACAGGGTGGCGGCTACACCTTC.